This T cell receptor beta chain emerged from a study of molecular identifiers for immune sequencing clone quantification. This clonotype was counted once. Its target is unknown. TCRdb used MiXCR to reprocess the PCR reads, holding one entry per CDR3 protein. This sample yields about half a million distinct CDR3 sequences, of which roughly 26% are seen a single time; under 0.85% belongs to the top ten. Study-level points and caveats: Effector cells kept over 97% of their molecules in clones above 20 RNA copies, while naive cells kept under 1% there.

CDR1 and CDR2 (germline): MNHEY, SVGEGT. V lost 8 bases, J lost 3 bases, and 9 bases stayed unmatched. The CDR3 loop spans 14 amino acids. Sequenced: naive CD8+ T cells from blood, with Jurkat cell RNA spiked in. Stated subset: FACS-sorted CD8+CD4-CCR7+CD45RA+ naive T cells. This TCR was recovered from a human donor in good health. Some libraries in this study had Jurkat cell RNA spiked in. This chain uses TRBV6-2 or TRBV6-3 with TRBJ1-1; 7 bases line up with TRBD1. CDR3 sequence: CASCLTGLDTEAFF. The DNA of the CDR3 is TGTGCCAGCTGCCTGACAGGGTTGGACACTGAAGCTTTCTTT.